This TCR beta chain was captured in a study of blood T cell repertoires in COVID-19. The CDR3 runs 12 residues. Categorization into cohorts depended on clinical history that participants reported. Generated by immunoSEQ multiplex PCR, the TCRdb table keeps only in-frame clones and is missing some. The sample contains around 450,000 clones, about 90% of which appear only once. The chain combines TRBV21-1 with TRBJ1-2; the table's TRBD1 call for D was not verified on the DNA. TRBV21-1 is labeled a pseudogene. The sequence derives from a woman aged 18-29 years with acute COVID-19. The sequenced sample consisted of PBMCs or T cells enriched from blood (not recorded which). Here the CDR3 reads CASSMGTRGYTF. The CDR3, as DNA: TGTGCCAGCAGCATGGGGACAAGAGGCTACACCTTC.